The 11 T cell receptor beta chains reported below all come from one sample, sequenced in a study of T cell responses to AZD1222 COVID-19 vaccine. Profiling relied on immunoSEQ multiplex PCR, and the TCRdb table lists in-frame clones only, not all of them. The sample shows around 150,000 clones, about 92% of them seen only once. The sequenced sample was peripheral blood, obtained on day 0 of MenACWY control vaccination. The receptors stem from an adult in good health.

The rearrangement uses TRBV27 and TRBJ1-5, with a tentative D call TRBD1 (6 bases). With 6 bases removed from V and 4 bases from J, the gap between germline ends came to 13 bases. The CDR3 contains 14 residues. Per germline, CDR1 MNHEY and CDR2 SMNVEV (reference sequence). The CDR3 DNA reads TGTGCCAGCAGCCGGACAGCACTTAATCAGCCCCAGCATTTT. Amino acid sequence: CASSRTALNQPQHF.

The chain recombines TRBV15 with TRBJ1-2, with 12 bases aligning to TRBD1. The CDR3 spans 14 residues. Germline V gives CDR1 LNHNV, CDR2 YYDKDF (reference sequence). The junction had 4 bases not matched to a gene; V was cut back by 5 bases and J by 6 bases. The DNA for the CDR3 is TGTGCCACCAGCCGGGACAGGGGGCTCGATGGCTACACCTTC. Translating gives CATSRDRGLDGYTF.

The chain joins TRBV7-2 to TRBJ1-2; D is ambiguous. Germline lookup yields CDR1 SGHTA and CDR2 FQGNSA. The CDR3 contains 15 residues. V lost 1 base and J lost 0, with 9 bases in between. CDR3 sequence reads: CASSLGVSSNYGYTF. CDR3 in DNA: TGTGCCAGCAGCTTAGGGGTCAGTTCTAACTATGGCTACACCTTC.

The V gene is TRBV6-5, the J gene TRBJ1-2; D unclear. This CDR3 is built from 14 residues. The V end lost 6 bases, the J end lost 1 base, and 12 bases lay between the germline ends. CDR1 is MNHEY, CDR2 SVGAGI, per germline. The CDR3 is CASSPPGVNYGYTF. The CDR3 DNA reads TGTGCCAGCAGCCCGCCCGGAGTTAACTATGGCTACACCTTC.

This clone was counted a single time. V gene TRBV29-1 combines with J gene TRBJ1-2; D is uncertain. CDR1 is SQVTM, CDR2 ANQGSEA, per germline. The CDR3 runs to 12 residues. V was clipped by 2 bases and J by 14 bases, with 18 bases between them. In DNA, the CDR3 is TGCAGCGTTGAATCAAGCTTCTCGGGGAGGACCTTC. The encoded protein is CSVESSFSGRTF.

The CDR3 DNA reads as TGTGCCAGCATTCCACACGGGGGCGATGAAAAACTGTTTTTT. It translates to CASIPHGGDEKLFF. The chain is built from TRBV28 and TRBJ1-4, with D possibly TRBD1 on 6 matching bases. Trimming removed 7 bases from V and 6 bases from J, with 15 bases in between. The CDR3 extends over 14 amino acids. Germline CDR1 is MDHEN and CDR2 is SYDVKM. Based on the CDR3 plus reference TRBV28 and TRBJ1-4, the full variable domain is DVKVTQSSRYLVKRTGEKVFLECVQDMDHENMFWYRQDPGLGLRLIYFSYDVKMKEKGDIPEGYSVSREKKERFSLILESASTNQTSMYLCASIPHGGDEKLFFGSGTQLSVL.

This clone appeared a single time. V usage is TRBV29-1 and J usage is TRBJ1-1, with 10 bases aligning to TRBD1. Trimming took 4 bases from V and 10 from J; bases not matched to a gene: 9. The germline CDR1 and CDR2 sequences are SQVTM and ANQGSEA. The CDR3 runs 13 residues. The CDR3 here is CSVGDRGERRAFF. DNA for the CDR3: TGCAGCGTTGGGGACAGGGGCGAACGGAGAGCTTTCTTT.

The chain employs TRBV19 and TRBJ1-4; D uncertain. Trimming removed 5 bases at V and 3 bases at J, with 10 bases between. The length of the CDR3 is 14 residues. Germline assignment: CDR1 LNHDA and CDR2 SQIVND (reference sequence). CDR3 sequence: CASSRMWANEKLFF. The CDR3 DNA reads TGTGCCAGTAGTCGGATGTGGGCTAATGAAAAACTGTTTTTT.

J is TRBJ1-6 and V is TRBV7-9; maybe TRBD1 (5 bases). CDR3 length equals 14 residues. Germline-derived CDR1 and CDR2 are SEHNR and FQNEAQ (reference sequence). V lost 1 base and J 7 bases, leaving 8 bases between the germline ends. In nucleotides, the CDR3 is TGTGCCAGCAGCTTAGTGACAGTGAATTCACCCCTCCACTTT. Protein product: CASSLVTVNSPLHF.

Here the CDR3 reads CASSQGTANTEAFF. CDR3 coding DNA: TGTGCCAGCAGCCAAGGGACAGCGAACACTGAAGCTTTCTTT. The chain combines TRBV4-2 with TRBJ1-1, with D possibly matching TRBD1 (6 bases). The CDR3 has 14 residues. Germline values: CDR1 LGHNA, CDR2 YNFKEQ. Trimming took off 1 base at V and 1 base at J, with 7 bases between the two ends.

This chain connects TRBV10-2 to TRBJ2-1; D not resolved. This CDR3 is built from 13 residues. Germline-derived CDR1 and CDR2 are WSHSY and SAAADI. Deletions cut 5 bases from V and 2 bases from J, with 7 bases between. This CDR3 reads CASSLSTYNEQFF. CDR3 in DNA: TGCGCCAGCAGTTTGTCCACCTACAATGAGCAGTTCTTC.